These 12 T cell receptor beta chains share one sample of origin, sequenced in a study of shared clonotypes between healthy human individuals. Naivety among CD8 cells was defined by CD45RO negativity and positive CCR7 selection, thereby excluding terminally differentiated effector memory CD45RA+ cells. The table came from immunoSEQ multiplex PCR; TCRdb's copy has only in-frame clones and leaves some out. The sample shows millions of clones, about 93% of them seen only once. Specimen: naive CD8+ T cells from PBMCs. Receptor source: a man between 18 and 29 years old in good health. Some clones in this sample may be carry-over from other donors' samples.

This clone was observed once. The chain employs TRBV19 and TRBJ2-7, with a tentative D call TRBD1 (6 bases). Germline V gene data show CDR1 as LNHDA and CDR2 as SQIVND (reference sequence). CDR3 size: 15 residues. Trimming removed 4 bases from V and 3 bases from J, with 16 bases in between. CDR3 loop: CASSSPGTPYYEQYF. CDR3 nucleotide sequence: TGTGCCAGTAGTAGCCCCGGGACACCCTACTACGAGCAGTACTTC.

The rearrangement joins TRBV28 to TRBJ2-5; D may be TRBD1 or TRBD2 (5 bases each). Germline CDR1 and CDR2: MDHEN and SYDVKM. The CDR3 sequence is 14 residues long. Between the trimmed V and J ends, which lost 4 bases and 3 bases, there was a span of 12 bases. Here the CDR3 reads CASSSTGTEETQYF. In nucleotides, the CDR3 is TGTGCCAGCAGTTCCACCGGGACGGAAGAGACCCAGTACTTC.

The CDR3 loop reads CATSGPPETQYF. In nucleotides, the CDR3 is TGTGCCACCTCGGGGCCCCCGGAGACCCAGTACTTC. This chain connects TRBV25-1 to TRBJ2-5; possibly TRBD1 or TRBD2 for D (5 bases each). This CDR3 is built from 12 residues. In germline, CDR1 is MGHDK, CDR2 SYGVNS. Trimming left V 10 bases short and J 5 bases short, with 14 bases between.

This chain uses TRBV19 with TRBJ2-1, with 8 bases fitting TRBD2. The CDR3 is made up of 13 amino acids. In germline, CDR1 is LNHDA, CDR2 SQIVND (reference sequence). V shed 6 bases, J shed 5 bases, and the junction held 3 bases outside the gene matches. This chain's CDR3 is CASRSGGDNEQFF. The CDR3 region has the DNA TGTGCCAGTAGGTCGGGGGGGGACAATGAGCAGTTCTTC.

The chain joins TRBV4-1 to TRBJ2-1; 11 bases match TRBD2. The CDR3 covers 18 residues. The junction had 10 bases not matched to a gene; V was cut back by 1 base and J by 5 bases. CDR1 MGHRA and CDR2 YSYEKL come from the germline V gene. DNA for the CDR3: TGCGCCAGCAGCCAAGTTATTAGCGGGAGGGCCGGGAACAATGAGCAGTTCTTC. Its protein product is CASSQVISGRAGNNEQFF.

The chain has TRBV5-6 and TRBJ2-1; 7 positions match TRBD1. The CDR3 loop spans 13 amino acids. The ends lost 3 bases at V and 6 bases at J; junction bases unmatched: 3. Germline CDR1 SGHDT, CDR2 YYEEEE. The CDR3 nucleotides are TGTGCCAGCAGCTGGGGACAGTCCAATGAGCAGTTCTTC. Amino acid sequence: CASSWGQSNEQFF.

This chain uses TRBV12-5 with TRBJ1-3, with TRBD1 as a possible D gene (5 bases). V lost 1 base and J 4 bases, leaving 8 bases between the germline ends. Germline V gene lookup returns CDR1 LGHNT and CDR2 FRNRAP. The CDR3 has 14 residues. CDR3 in amino acids: CASGLGGPGNTIYF. CDR3 nucleotides: TGTGCTAGTGGTTTGGGGGGCCCCGGAAACACCATATATTTT. The entire variable domain, with the rest obtained from reference TRBV12-5 and TRBJ1-3, is as follows: DARVTQTPRHKVTEMGQEVTMRCQPILGHNTVFWYRQTMMQGLELLAYFRNRAPLDDSGMPKDRFSAEMPDATLATLKIQPSEPRDSAVYFCASGLGGPGNTIYFGEGSWLTVV.

The chain recombines TRBV7-9 with TRBJ2-5; the match to TRBD1 covers 7 bases. Per the germline V gene, CDR1 is SEHNR and CDR2 is FQNEAQ (reference sequence). The CDR3 has 14 amino acids. The trim removed 5 bases at V and 1 base at J, leaving 4 bases unmatched. The CDR3 sequence: CASSARQGQETQYF. Written as DNA, the CDR3 is TGTGCCAGCAGCGCCCGACAGGGCCAAGAGACCCAGTACTTC.

V and J are TRBV2 and TRBJ2-1; 7 nucleotides line up with TRBD2. V shed 5 bases, J shed 3 bases, and the junction held 4 bases outside the gene matches. Germline CDR1 is SNHLY and CDR2 is FYNNEI. The CDR3 is 14 residues long. In DNA, the CDR3 is TGTGCCAGCAGTCCCGGGACTAACTACAATGAGCAGTTCTTC. Amino acids: CASSPGTNYNEQFF.

The V call is TRBV5-6, the J call TRBJ2-4, with a possible D match to TRBD1 (6 bases). Trimming stripped 0 bases from V and 6 bases from J, with 22 bases between. Germline CDR1 reads SGHDT; CDR2 reads YYEEEE. CDR3 length equals 18 residues. CDR3: CASSLALQGSQFANIQYF. Here the CDR3 DNA reads TGTGCCAGCAGCTTGGCCCTACAGGGATCCCAATTTGCAAACATTCAGTACTTC.

To note about this clone: The same CDR3 is also encoded by other DNA sequences in this sample. This chain links TRBV27 with TRBJ2-7; TRBD1 aligns across 9 bases. V gave up 4 bases and J gave up 1 base; unmatched junction bases: 5. CDR1 MNHEY and CDR2 SMNVEV come from the germline V gene (reference sequence). The CDR3 is made up of 15 amino acids. CDR3 bases: TGTGCCAGCAGTTCCCCGGGGACAGGGTCCTACGAGCAGTACTTC. It translates to CASSSPGTGSYEQYF.

The V and J genes are TRBV9 and TRBJ2-5; TRBD2 might be the D (6 bases). The V and J ends lost 0 bases and 5 bases respectively, with 14 bases between them. The CDR3 runs to 15 residues. Germline CDR1 SGDLS, CDR2 YYNGEE. The CDR3 is CASSVGGISGETQYF. DNA for the CDR3: TGTGCCAGCAGCGTAGGAGGGATCAGCGGGGAGACCCAGTACTTC.